The subject of this entry is one T cell receptor (beta chain). The antigen remains undetermined. The data belong to a study of cytomegalovirus exposure and HLA in healthy donors. Study outcomes and limitations: Most of the TCR beta V segments (in an earlier analysis) were productive either about 90% or about 30% of the time. In vitro testing confirmed a few CMV-associated chains as specific for CMV antigens.

Researchers ran the PCR with 60 Vbeta and 13 Jbeta primers. TCRdb keeps only in-frame clones here, not all; method: immunoSEQ multiplex PCR. The repertoire holds 200,000 or so clones, with roughly four fifths as singletons. The germline gives CDR1 SGHTA, CDR2 FQGNSA. Deletions cut 0 bases from V and 1 base from J, with 3 bases between. This CDR3 contains 13 residues. V and J are TRBV7-2 and TRBJ1-2, with D unclear. The origin of this receptor is a boy younger than 10 in good health and CMV-seronegative. Sequenced: PBMCs. The CDR3 reads CASSLALNYGYTF. CDR3 sequence (DNA): TGTGCCAGCAGCTTAGCACTTAACTATGGCTACACCTTC.